The clone carrying this TCR beta chain was observed a handful of times. Its specificity is not known. This sample was taken from a study of T cell repertoires in cytomegalovirus infection. Study-wide background: Epitope selection comprised recently identified HLA-C-restricted CMV epitopes and well-studied HLA-B-restricted CMV epitopes. Matching HLA type and CMV infection were both indicated by public TCR beta signatures. Findings and caveats of the study: Ex vivo, HLA-C-restricted CMV-specific TCR beta clonotypes prevailed over the rest of the response. Frequencies of public TCR beta families were cumulated, and this identified carriers of CMV plus the relevant HLA.

TCRdb fed the reads into MiXCR, producing one record per CDR3 protein. The sample holds a few hundred thousand distinct CDR3 sequences, 35% to 50% seen once. Sequenced material: cultured PBMCs, taken from culture after CMV antigen stimulation. This TCR came from a human donor in good health (CMV status not recorded). Some clones in this sample may be carry-over from other donors' samples.

The DNA of the CDR3 is TGTGCCAGCAGCTCATCGGGGAGACCCCTCCACTTT. Protein product: CASSSSGRPLHF. The chain recombines TRBV6-2 or TRBV6-3 with TRBJ1-6; no reliable D call. Germline lookup yields CDR1 MNHEY and CDR2 SVGEGT. Trimming shortened V by 6 bases and J by 12 bases, and 12 bases separated the two germline ends. This CDR3 has 12 residues.